The 22 T cell receptor beta chains reported below all come from one sample, sequenced in a study of T-cell reconstitution after alpha-beta-depleted transplantation in children. The authors prepared the TCRbeta library with unique molecular identifiers. TCRdb analysed the PCR reads with MiXCR anew, one entry per CDR3 protein. Here the sample spans 130,000 to 150,000 distinct CDR3 sequences, 8.5% to 10% being singletons. The sequences come from PBMCs, mostly from graft donor cells, collected 180 days after TCRalphabeta/CD19-depleted stem cell transplant. These receptors came from a female patient between 2 and 15 years old who had a stem cell transplant for congenital amegakaryocytic thrombocytopenia, so the T cells may come from the graft donor.

This clonotype was seen at least ten times. This sequence joins TRBV28 and TRBJ2-7; D unresolved. V lost 1 base to trimming and J lost 0 bases, with 13 bases between them. The CDR3 totals 16 residues. CDR1 and CDR2 (germline): MDHEN, SYDVKM. DNA for the CDR3: TGTGCCAGCAGTTTATCGCCGGCCTTGAACTCCTACGAGCAGTACTTC. This encodes CASSLSPALNSYEQYF. Full variable domain (outside the CDR3, taken from reference TRBV28 and TRBJ2-7): DVKVTQSSRYLVKRTGEKVFLECVQDMDHENMFWYRQDPGLGLRLIYFSYDVKMKEKGDIPEGYSVSREKKERFSLILESASTNQTSMYLCASSLSPALNSYEQYFGPGTRLTVT.

The sample holds many counts of this clonotype. The chain has TRBV4-1 and TRBJ2-1; TRBD1 matches at 9 bases. Germline V gene lookup returns CDR1 MGHRA and CDR2 YSYEKL. Trimming removed 5 bases from V and 4 bases from J; junction bases left unmatched: 6. The CDR3 loop spans 15 amino acids. The CDR3 loop reads CASSSGTGNYNEQFF. CDR3 DNA sequence: TGCGCCAGCAGCTCCGGGACAGGGAATTACAATGAGCAGTTCTTC.

V gene TRBV6-1 combines with J gene TRBJ2-5; TRBD1 matches 7 bases. Germline CDR1 and CDR2: MNHNS and SASEGT. V gave up 5 bases and J gave up 4 bases; unmatched junction bases: 16. The CDR3 runs to 17 residues. DNA for the CDR3: TGTGCCAGCAGTCTCCGGGACAGAATGTGGTTGTTAGAGACCCAGTACTTC. Protein: CASSLRDRMWLLETQYF.

This clonotype was found many times. This chain joins TRBV28 and TRBJ1-1, with D unresolved. CDR1 and CDR2 from the germline V gene are MDHEN and SYDVKM. The V and J ends lost 10 bases and 1 base respectively, with 10 bases between them. The CDR3 sequence is 12 residues long. In DNA, the CDR3 is TGTGCCACCCTAACCCCGAACACTGAAGCTTTCTTT. Translating gives CATLTPNTEAFF.

On this clonotype: This sequence may be a read error, since a much larger clone differs from it by one base. The chain carries TRBV20-1 and TRBJ2-2; a possible D gene is TRBD2 (5 bases). There are 14 residues in the CDR3. Germline V lookup: CDR1 DFQATT, CDR2 SNEGSKA (reference sequence). Between the trimmed V and J ends, which lost 2 bases and 5 bases, there was a span of 12 bases. CDR3 loop: CSARSVTGTGELFF. The CDR3 nucleotides read TGCAGTGCTAGATCGGTGACGGGAACCGGGGAGCTGTTTTTT.

This clonotype came up many times. The rearrangement links TRBV15 to TRBJ2-1, with no clear D. V was trimmed by 1 base and J by 7 bases, leaving 14 bases between them. The germline V gene encodes CDR1 LNHNV and CDR2 YYDKDF (reference sequence). The CDR3 extends over 15 amino acids. This CDR3 is CATSRAQLTGNEQFF. The CDR3 DNA follows: TGTGCCACCAGCAGAGCCCAGCTCACGGGTAATGAGCAGTTCTTC.

This clonotype has ten or more counts. This chain connects TRBV28 to TRBJ1-4; D not resolved. The CDR3 runs 16 residues. Trimming cost V 4 bases and J 4 bases, with 16 bases left between them. The germline gives CDR1 MDHEN, CDR2 SYDVKM. CDR3 region: CASSSYWAAVNEKLFF. CDR3 sequence (DNA): TGTGCCAGCAGTTCCTATTGGGCAGCGGTTAATGAAAAACTGTTTTTT.

This clonotype occurred many times. The rearrangement joins TRBV5-1 to TRBJ2-5, with 7 bases that match TRBD1. This CDR3 has 13 residues. CDR1 and CDR2 (germline): SGHRS, YFSETQ. The J segment lost 5 bases and the V segment lost 7 bases, leaving 8 bases of the junction unmatched. Written as DNA, the CDR3 is TGCGCCAGCGCAAAAGGGGGCGGGGAGACCCAGTACTTC. The encoded protein is CASAKGGGETQYF. Full variable domain (outside the CDR3, taken from reference TRBV5-1 and TRBJ2-5): KAGVTQTPRYLIKTRGQQVTLSCSPISGHRSVSWYQQTPGQGLQFLFEYFSETQRNKGNFPGRFSGRQFSNSRSEMNVSTLELGDSALYLCASAKGGGETQYFGPGTRLLVL.

The chain uses TRBV6-1 and TRBJ2-7; the match to TRBD2 covers 10 bases. The CDR3 sequence is 16 residues long. The V segment lost 6 bases and the J segment 1 base; nucleotides outside the gene matches: 9. Looked up from germline, CDR1 is MNHNS and CDR2 is SASEGT. The DNA of the CDR3 is TGTGCCAGCAGGACTAGCGGGCCCCAAAGTTCCTACGAGCAGTACTTC. It specifies CASRTSGPQSSYEQYF.

This clonotype was seen ten or more times. The chain recombines TRBV5-1 with TRBJ1-4; no reliable D call. Trimming pared 0 bases from V and 0 bases from J, leaving 3 bases between. The germline V gene has CDR1 SGHRS and CDR2 YFSETQ. This CDR3 has 14 residues. The CDR3 DNA sequence: TGCGCCAGCAGCTTGGCCGCAACTAATGAAAAACTGTTTTTT. The encoded protein is CASSLAATNEKLFF.

This clonotype was counted many times. The gene calls are TRBV27 and TRBJ2-7; the D gene is possibly TRBD2 (5 bases). Germline CDR1 MNHEY, CDR2 SMNVEV (reference sequence). The CDR3 length is 13 residues. V was shortened by 5 bases and J by 5 bases, with 13 bases between the two germline ends. DNA of the CDR3: TGTGCCAGCAGTCCACCCGGGATTCACGAGCAGTACTTC. Translation gives CASSPPGIHEQYF.

The J gene is TRBJ2-7, the V gene TRBV20-1, with TRBD2 matching over 9 bases. Per the germline V gene, CDR1 is DFQATT and CDR2 is SNEGSKA (reference sequence). CDR3 length: 16 residues. J was trimmed by 1 base and V by 3 bases; bases with no gene match: 10. CDR3 nucleotide sequence: TGCAGTGCTAGCGGGTGGGTAGCGGGGGAGTCCTACGAGCAGTACTTC. It translates to CSASGWVAGESYEQYF.

V usage is TRBV7-9 and J usage is TRBJ2-1; the D gene could be TRBD1 or TRBD2 (5 bases each). V dropped 5 bases and J dropped 6 bases, with 23 bases sitting between them. CDR1 SEHNR and CDR2 FQNEAQ come from the germline V gene (reference sequence). This CDR3 spans 17 amino acids. The CDR3 region has the DNA TGTGCCAGCAGCCCCCTCCCGGGACGACCGAGAGGCAATGAGCAGTTCTTC. It yields the protein CASSPLPGRPRGNEQFF.

This clonotype was observed at least ten times. The junction differs from germline at one of its ends, possibly a read error. CDR3 DNA: TGTGCCAGCAGTTACGTTGTAGGACAGGTGAATTTT. Translating gives CASSYVVGQVNF. The chain has TRBV6-6 and TRBJ1-3, with 7 bases fitting TRBD1. The CDR3 is made up of 12 amino acids. From germline, CDR1 is MNHNY and CDR2 SVGAGI (reference sequence).

This clonotype has a count of ten or more. The chain joins TRBV15 to TRBJ2-4; D could derive from TRBD1 or TRBD2 (5 bases each). Trimming cost V 0 bases and J 7 bases, with 13 bases left between them. CDR3 length: 15 amino acids. Germline V gene lookup returns CDR1 LNHNV and CDR2 YYDKDF (reference sequence). The CDR3 protein is CATSREGVGLNIQYF. CDR3 DNA sequence: TGTGCCACCAGCAGAGAGGGGGTTGGCCTGAACATTCAGTACTTC.

At least ten counts were recorded for this clonotype. The rearrangement links TRBV7-8 to TRBJ1-1, with D unclear. From germline, CDR1 is SGHVS and CDR2 FQNEAQ. The CDR3 has 16 amino acids. V shed 3 bases and J shed 1 base, with 15 bases lying between them. The CDR3 bases are TGTGCCAGCAGCTTTTGGGGTCGGAGGAAGAACACTGAAGCTTTCTTT. Protein sequence: CASSFWGRRKNTEAFF.

This clonotype was observed at least ten times. The V call is TRBV12-3 or TRBV12-4, the J call TRBJ2-5; D remains unclear. With 6 bases removed from V and 1 base from J, the gap between germline ends came to 6 bases. This CDR3 has 12 residues. The DNA of the CDR3 is TGTGCCAGCAGAAAGTCCCAAGAGACCCAGTACTTC. Encoded protein: CASRKSQETQYF.

This clonotype has a count of ten or more. CDR3 in DNA: TGTGCCAGCAGCCAAGATTGGGGTAGGCCTGAAGCTTTCTTT. Amino acid sequence: CASSQDWGRPEAFF. This chain uses TRBV4-2 with TRBJ1-1; D not certain. V lost 0 bases and J 6 bases, leaving 11 bases between the germline ends. CDR1 is LGHNA, CDR2 YNFKEQ, per germline. The CDR3 loop spans 14 amino acids.

This clonotype came up many times. The V gene is TRBV6-2 or TRBV6-3, the J gene TRBJ1-1; 7 bases line up with TRBD1. This CDR3 has 13 residues. Germline assignment: CDR1 MNHEY and CDR2 SVGEGT. V shed 2 bases and J 4 bases; nucleotides not matched to a gene: 1. The CDR3 DNA reads TGTGCCAGCAGTTACGGACAGGCCACTGAAGCTTTCTTT. It yields the protein CASSYGQATEAFF.

This clonotype was picked up many times. J is TRBJ2-2 and V is TRBV4-2; D remains unclear. Germline CDR1 reads LGHNA; CDR2 reads YNFKEQ. The V end lost 4 bases, the J end lost 0 bases, and 12 bases lay between the germline ends. The CDR3 covers 16 residues. CDR3 region: CASSPRRQPNTGELFF. The CDR3 bases are TGTGCCAGCAGCCCCCGCCGCCAGCCGAACACCGGGGAGCTGTTTTTT.

The CDR3 reads CASSLQGVDEKLFF. The DNA of the CDR3 is TGTGCCAGCAGTTTACAGGGGGTGGATGAAAAACTGTTTTTT. The V call is TRBV28, the J call TRBJ1-4; TRBD1 aligns across 7 bases. The V segment lost 2 bases and the J segment 6 bases; nucleotides outside the gene matches: 3. The germline CDR1 and CDR2 sequences are MDHEN and SYDVKM. There are 14 residues in the CDR3. Full variable domain (missing parts from reference TRBV28 and TRBJ1-4): DVKVTQSSRYLVKRTGEKVFLECVQDMDHENMFWYRQDPGLGLRLIYFSYDVKMKEKGDIPEGYSVSREKKERFSLILESASTNQTSMYLCASSLQGVDEKLFFGSGTQLSVL.

The chain combines TRBV6-4 with TRBJ2-1; 9 nucleotides align to TRBD2. The V gene's germline CDR1 is MRHNA and CDR2 SNTAGT. CDR3 size: 16 residues. With V trimmed by 3 bases and J by 6 bases, 9 bases remained unmatched. The CDR3 is CASSERLAESLNEQFF. DNA of the CDR3: TGTGCCAGCAGTGAGAGACTAGCGGAGTCTCTCAATGAGCAGTTCTTC.